This TCR beta chain was sequenced in a study of shared clonotypes between healthy human individuals (dated by TCRdb to the early 2020s). Concerning the study at large: The cohort comprised two women and a few men aged 18 to 49 years. For each donor, CD4 naive and CD4 memory were each given three plates, CD8 naive was given two plates, and CD8 memory was given one plate. Blood TCR repertoires of a handful of healthy adults were deeply sequenced to estimate repertoire size and the extent of clonotype sharing between individuals. Different laboratories and diverse techniques were used to prepare libraries and sequence TCR repertoires, to increase sequencing depth and limit assay-specific biases. Between about 0.8 and 9 billion PBMCs per donor were obtained by leukapheresis. What the authors observed across the whole study: Larger estimated clonotype richness was generally found for naive subsets than for memory subsets. Compared with non-shared clonotypes, the clonotypes found in all four sorted-subset donors had higher generation probabilities. Because the study included a small number of donors, the genetic and exposure-history diversity represented was limited. Incomplete sequencing was indicated by rarefaction of sorted-subset datasets, despite the large sequencing depth. Sharing across several donors was observed for approximately 5% of naive CD4, over 3% of naive CD8, 2% to 2.5% of memory CD4, and about 0.4% of memory CD8 clonotypes. Sampling was restricted to blood, and TCR repertoires in tissue are likely to differ from TCR repertoires in blood. Pairwise subsampling indicated that sequencing depth was expected to affect the degree of clonotype sharing among donors.

Healthy HIV-negative adults with no recently reported acute infections or vaccinations were included as donors. Every donor was a Caucasian adult living in Nashville, Tennessee, USA. CD4+ T cells were enriched by magnetic negative selection, after which naive cells were positively selected on CD45RA and the negative fraction was taken as the memory subset. After blood collection by leukapheresis, PBMCs were isolated using Ficoll-Histopaque density gradient centrifugation and then cryopreserved in the vapor phase of liquid nitrogen. Purity and quantity of every magnetically sorted T cell population were checked by analytical flow cytometry. Genomic DNA was isolated from each sorted fraction and quantified by UV absorbance on a Nanodrop 2000c. Concerning this clone itself: Its recognized antigen is unknown. Base qualities are not provided; no much larger clone lies one nucleotide away.

Using the deep immunoSEQ assay, multiplex PCR amplified TCR CDR3 regions from genomic DNA. Extracted genomic DNA from each cell subset was distributed evenly across all wells of several immunoSEQ 96-well plates, and each plate was treated as a replicate. For sorted subsets, approximately 190 ng genomic DNA, equal to tens of thousands of T cell genomes, was loaded into each replicate PCR. The purified libraries were quantified using a Qubit 3.0 fluorometer, sized with a Bioanalyzer 2100, and then quantified again using the KAPA Library Quantification kit. A separate single-read 150-cycle Illumina NextSeq 550 flow cell was used to sequence each immunoSEQ 96-well plate. As for the authors' bioinformatics: Because the immunoSEQ output held only junctional sequences and lacked quality scores, the filtering could not match the filtering applied to full-length reads. To assign V/J genes and CDR3, sequences were annotated using PyIR, a Python wrapper for IgBLAST v1.9, with IMGT germline references. Reads were filtered out if the reads had weak V/J assignments (E-value above 1e-6), no CDR3, stop codons, out-of-frame junctions, or ambiguous translated residues. V3J clonotypes were defined as sequences sharing the same inferred V gene, J gene, and CDR3 amino acid sequence. Percentage overlap between repertoires was computed as shared unique clonotypes divided by the size of the smaller repertoire. Three approaches were used to assess repertoire richness: RTK rarefaction, the Chao1 estimator, and Recon v2.1 estimates of unobserved clonotypes. OLGA was used to compute generation probabilities for all TCRbeta clonotypes that the gDNA method yielded from a few donors. Sourced from immuneACCESS, this table was stored by TCRdb with only in-frame sequences that have V and J called. A share of the clones is absent; for the studies checked, an unresolved V gene accounts for under half, and the remainder has no known explanation. From that table come the V and J calls and clone size; the DNA was used to work out D and trimming. The sample contains 2,500,000 or so clones, roughly 93% of them found a single time. 0.35% to 0.45% of the sample is in the top ten clones.

In the germline V gene, CDR1 corresponds to SGHTA and CDR2 to FQGNSA. CDR3 length: 12 amino acids, cysteine to phenylalanine. Of the read, only the CDR3 DNA is kept; its 36 bases are in frame from base 1. V is pruned by 5 bases and J by 7 bases, leaving 4 bases of the junction without a gene match. This clonotype was sampled from a man in his late teens or twenties in good health. Some clones in this sample may be carry-over from other donors' samples. Sequenced sample: naive CD4+ T cells from PBMCs. What this sample's cell subset or site label stands for: CD45RA+ positively selected. The rearrangement combines TRBV7-2 with TRBJ1-2, and TRBD1 matches 7 of the central bases. CDR3 sequence: CASSLGTVGYTF. The DNA sequence is as follows: TGTGCCAGCAGCCTGGGGACAGTTGGCTACACCTTC.